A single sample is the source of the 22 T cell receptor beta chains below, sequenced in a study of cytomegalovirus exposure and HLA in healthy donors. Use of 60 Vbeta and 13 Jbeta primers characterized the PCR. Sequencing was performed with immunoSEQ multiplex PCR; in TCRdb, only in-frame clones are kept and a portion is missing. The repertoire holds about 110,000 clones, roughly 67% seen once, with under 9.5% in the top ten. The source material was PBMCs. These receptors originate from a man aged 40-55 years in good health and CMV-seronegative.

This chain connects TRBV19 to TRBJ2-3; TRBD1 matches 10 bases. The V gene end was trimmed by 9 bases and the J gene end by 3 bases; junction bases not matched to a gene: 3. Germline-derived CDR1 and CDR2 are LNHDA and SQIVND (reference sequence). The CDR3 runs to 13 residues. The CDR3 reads CASRDRGTDTQYF. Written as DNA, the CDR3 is TGTGCCAGCCGGGACAGGGGAACAGATACGCAGTATTTT.

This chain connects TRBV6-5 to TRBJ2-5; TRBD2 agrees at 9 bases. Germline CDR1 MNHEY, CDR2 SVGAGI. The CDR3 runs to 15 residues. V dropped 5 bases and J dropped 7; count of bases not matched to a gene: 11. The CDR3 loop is CASSHGTSSRSTQYF. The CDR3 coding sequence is TGTGCCAGCAGTCATGGGACTAGCAGCAGGTCGACCCAGTACTTC.

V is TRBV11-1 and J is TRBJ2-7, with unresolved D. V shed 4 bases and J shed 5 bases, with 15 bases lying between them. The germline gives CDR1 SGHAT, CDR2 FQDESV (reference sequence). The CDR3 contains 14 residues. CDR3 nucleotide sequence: TGTGCCAGCAGCTCGGCGAGGAGTCTTGACGAGCAGTACTTC. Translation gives CASSSARSLDEQYF.

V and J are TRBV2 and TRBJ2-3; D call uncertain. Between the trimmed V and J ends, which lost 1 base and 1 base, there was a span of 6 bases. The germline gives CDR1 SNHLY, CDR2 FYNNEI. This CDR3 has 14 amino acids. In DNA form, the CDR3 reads TGTGCCAGCAGTGAAGAGGCGGGCACAGATACGCAGTATTTT. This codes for CASSEEAGTDTQYF. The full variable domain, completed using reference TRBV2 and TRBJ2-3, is EPEVTQTPSHQVTQMGQEVILRCVPISNHLYFYWYRQILGQKVEFLVSFYNNEISEKSEIFDDQFSVERPDGSNFTLKIRSTKLEDSAMYFCASSEEAGTDTQYFGPGTRLTVL.

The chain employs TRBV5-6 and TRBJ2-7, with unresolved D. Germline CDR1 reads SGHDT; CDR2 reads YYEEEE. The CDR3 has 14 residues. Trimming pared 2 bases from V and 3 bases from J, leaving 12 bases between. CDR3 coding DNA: TGTGCCAGCAGCTTTGCGTACGCCGACTACGAGCAGTACTTC. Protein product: CASSFAYADYEQYF.

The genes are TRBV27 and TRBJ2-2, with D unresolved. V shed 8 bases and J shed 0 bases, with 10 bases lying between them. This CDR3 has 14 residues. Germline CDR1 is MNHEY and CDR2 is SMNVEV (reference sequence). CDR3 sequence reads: CASGGLANTGELFF. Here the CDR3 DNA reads TGTGCCAGCGGTGGGCTCGCGAACACCGGGGAGCTGTTTTTT.

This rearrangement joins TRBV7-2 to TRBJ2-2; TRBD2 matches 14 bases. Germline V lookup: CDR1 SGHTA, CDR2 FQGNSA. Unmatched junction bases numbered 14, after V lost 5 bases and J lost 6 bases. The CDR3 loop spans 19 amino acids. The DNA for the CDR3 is TGTGCCAGCAGCCCCAGACTAGCGGGGGGGCCCGGGGTGGCCGGGGAGCTGTTTTTT. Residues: CASSPRLAGGPGVAGELFF.

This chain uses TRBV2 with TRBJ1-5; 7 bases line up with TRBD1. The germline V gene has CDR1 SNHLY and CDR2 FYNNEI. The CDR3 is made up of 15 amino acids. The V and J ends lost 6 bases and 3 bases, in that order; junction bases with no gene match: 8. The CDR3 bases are TGTGCCAGCAGCGGACAGGAGACCTACAATCAGCCCCAGCATTTT. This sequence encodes CASSGQETYNQPQHF. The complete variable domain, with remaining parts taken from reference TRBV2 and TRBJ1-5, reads EPEVTQTPSHQVTQMGQEVILRCVPISNHLYFYWYRQILGQKVEFLVSFYNNEISEKSEIFDDQFSVERPDGSNFTLKIRSTKLEDSAMYFCASSGQETYNQPQHFGDGTRLSIL.

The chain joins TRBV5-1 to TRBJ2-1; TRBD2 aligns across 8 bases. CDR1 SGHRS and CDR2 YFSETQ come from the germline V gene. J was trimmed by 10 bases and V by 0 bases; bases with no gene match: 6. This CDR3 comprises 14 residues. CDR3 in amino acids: CASSLAGTSLEQFF. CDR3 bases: TGCGCCAGCAGCTTGGCAGGGACTAGTTTGGAGCAGTTCTTC.

DNA for the CDR3: TGTGCCAGCAGAACAGGGGTCGGTCGCGAAAAACTGTTTTTT. Protein product: CASRTGVGREKLFF. J is TRBJ1-4 and V is TRBV2; TRBD1 matches 7 bases. After removal of 6 bases from V and 8 bases from J, the junction contained 9 bases not matched to a gene. Germline V gene sequence: CDR1 SNHLY, CDR2 FYNNEI. The CDR3 loop spans 14 amino acids.

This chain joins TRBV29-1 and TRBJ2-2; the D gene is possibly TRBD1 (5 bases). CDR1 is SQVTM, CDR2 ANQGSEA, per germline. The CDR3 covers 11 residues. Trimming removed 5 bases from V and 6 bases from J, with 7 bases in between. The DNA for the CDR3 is TGCAGCGTTCAACAGGCCGGGGAGCTGTTTTTT. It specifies CSVQQAGELFF.

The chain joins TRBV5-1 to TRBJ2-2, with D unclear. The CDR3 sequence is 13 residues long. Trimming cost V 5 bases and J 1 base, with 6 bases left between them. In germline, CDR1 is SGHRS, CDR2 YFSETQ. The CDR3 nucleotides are TGCGCCAGCAGTACAGAGAACACCGGGGAGCTGTTTTTT. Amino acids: CASSTENTGELFF.

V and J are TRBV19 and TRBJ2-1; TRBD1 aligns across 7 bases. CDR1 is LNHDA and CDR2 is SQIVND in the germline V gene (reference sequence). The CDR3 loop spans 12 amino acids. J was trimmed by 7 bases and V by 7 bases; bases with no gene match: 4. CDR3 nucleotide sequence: TGTGCCAGTAACGACAGGGTGAATGAGCAGTTCTTC. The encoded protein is CASNDRVNEQFF.

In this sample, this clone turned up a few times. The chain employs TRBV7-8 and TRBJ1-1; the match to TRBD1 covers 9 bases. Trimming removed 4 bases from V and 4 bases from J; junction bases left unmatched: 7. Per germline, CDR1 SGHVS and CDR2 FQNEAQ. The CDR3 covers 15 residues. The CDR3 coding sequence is TGTGCCAGCAGCTCCCGACAGGGGGATGGCACTGAAGCTTTCTTT. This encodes CASSSRQGDGTEAFF. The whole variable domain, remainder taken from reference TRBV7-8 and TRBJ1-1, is GAGVSQSPRYKVAKRGQDVALRCDPISGHVSLFWYQQALGQGPEFLTYFQNEAQLDKSGLPSDRFFAERPEGSVSTLKIQRTQQEDSAVYLCASSSRQGDGTEAFFGQGTRLTVV.

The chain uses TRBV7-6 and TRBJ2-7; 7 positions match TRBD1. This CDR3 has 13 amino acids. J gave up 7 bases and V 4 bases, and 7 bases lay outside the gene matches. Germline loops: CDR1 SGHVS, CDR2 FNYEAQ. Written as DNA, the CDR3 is TGTGCCAGCAGCTCATACAGGGGTTGGGAGCAGTACTTC. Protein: CASSSYRGWEQYF.

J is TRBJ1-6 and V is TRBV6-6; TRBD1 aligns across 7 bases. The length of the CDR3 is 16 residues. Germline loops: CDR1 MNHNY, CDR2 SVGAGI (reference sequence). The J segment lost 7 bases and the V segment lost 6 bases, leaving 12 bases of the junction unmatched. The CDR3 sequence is CASSPPGEGANSPLHF. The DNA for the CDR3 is TGTGCCAGCAGCCCCCCGGGAGAGGGGGCAAATTCACCCCTCCACTTT.

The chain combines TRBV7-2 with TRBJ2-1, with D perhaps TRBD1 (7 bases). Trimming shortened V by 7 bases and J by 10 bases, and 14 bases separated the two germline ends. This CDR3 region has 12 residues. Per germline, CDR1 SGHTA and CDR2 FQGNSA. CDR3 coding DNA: TGTGCCAGCACCAAGGGGGCGGGGGAGCAGTTCTTC. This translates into CASTKGAGEQFF.

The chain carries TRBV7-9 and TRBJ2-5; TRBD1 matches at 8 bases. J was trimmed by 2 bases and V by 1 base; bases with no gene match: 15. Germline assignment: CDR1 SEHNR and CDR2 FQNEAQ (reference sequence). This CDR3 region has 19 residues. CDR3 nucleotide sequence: TGTGCCAGCAGCTTAGACCCCCGGGACAGGCGACTTATTCAAGAGACCCAGTACTTC. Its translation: CASSLDPRDRRLIQETQYF.

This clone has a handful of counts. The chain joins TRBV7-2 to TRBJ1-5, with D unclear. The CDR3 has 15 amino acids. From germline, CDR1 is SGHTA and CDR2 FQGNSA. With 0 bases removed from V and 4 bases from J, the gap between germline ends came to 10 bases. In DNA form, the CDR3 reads TGTGCCAGCAGCTTAGCGGCGGTAACAAATCAGCCCCAGCATTTT. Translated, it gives CASSLAAVTNQPQHF. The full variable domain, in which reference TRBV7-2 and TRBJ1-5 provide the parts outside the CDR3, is GAGVSQSPSNKVTEKGKDVELRCDPISGHTALYWYRQSLGQGLEFLIYFQGNSAPDKSGLPSDRFSAERTGGSVSTLTIQRTQQEDSAVYLCASSLAAVTNQPQHFGDGTRLSIL.

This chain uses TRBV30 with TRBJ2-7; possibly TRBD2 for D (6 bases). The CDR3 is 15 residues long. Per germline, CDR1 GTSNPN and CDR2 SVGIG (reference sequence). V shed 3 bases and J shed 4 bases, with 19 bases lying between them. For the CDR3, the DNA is TGTGCCTGGAGCCCTGGAGGGGCAGGGAGGTACGAGCAGTACTTC. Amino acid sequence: CAWSPGGAGRYEQYF.

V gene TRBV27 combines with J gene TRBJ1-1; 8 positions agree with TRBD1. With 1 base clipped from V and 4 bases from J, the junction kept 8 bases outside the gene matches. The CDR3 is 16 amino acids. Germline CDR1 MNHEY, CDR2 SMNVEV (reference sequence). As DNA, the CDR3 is TGTGCCAGCAGTTTATTTTCAGGGGGCGCGACCACTGAAGCTTTCTTT. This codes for CASSLFSGGATTEAFF.

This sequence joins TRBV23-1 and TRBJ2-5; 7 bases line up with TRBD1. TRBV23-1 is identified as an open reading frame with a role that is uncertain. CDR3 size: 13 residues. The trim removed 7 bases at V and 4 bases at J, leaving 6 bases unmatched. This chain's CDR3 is CASNDRQGETQYF. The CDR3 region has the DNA TGCGCCAGCAACGACAGACAGGGAGAGACCCAGTACTTC.